This TCR beta chain came from a study of blood T cell repertoires in COVID-19. Study as a whole: The analysed material was cDNA or gDNA that came from T cells, B-cell-depleted T cells, or PBMCs.

Trimming took 6 bases from V and 0 from J; bases not matched to a gene: 5. The V gene's germline CDR1 is MDHEN and CDR2 SYDVKM. The CDR3 covers 16 residues. Sequencing used immunoSEQ multiplex PCR; TCRdb keeps in-frame clones, though not all of them. The sample lists 150,000 or so clones, around 84% seen once, with less than 20% in the top ten. The sequenced sample was peripheral blood. This chain connects TRBV28 to TRBJ2-7, with 13 bases matching TRBD2. This receptor was obtained from an elderly woman with acute or convalescent COVID-19. CDR3 bases: TGTGCCAGCAGCACATGGACTAGCGGGAGCTCCTACGAGCAGTACTTC. This gives the protein CASSTWTSGSSYEQYF. Full variable domain (rest looked up from reference TRBV28 and TRBJ2-7): DVKVTQSSRYLVKRTGEKVFLECVQDMDHENMFWYRQDPGLGLRLIYFSYDVKMKEKGDIPEGYSVSREKKERFSLILESASTNQTSMYLCASSTWTSGSSYEQYFGPGTRLTVT.